The entry below describes one T cell receptor (beta chain). This clone has only a few counts. What antigen it recognizes has not been identified. No base quality values were provided; no much bigger clone lies one nucleotide off. One collaborating source in Seattle enrolled patients during active infection and followed them longitudinally through the course of disease. Whole blood was collected in K2EDTA tubes by collaborating institutions according to the institutions' own protocols. Collaborator samples were shipped for TCRbeta analysis as frozen whole blood, isolated PBMCs, or DNA extracted from either sample type. TCRbeta CDR3 regions were amplified from genomic DNA using the immunoSEQ Assay, a bias-controlled multiplex PCR. As for the authors' bioinformatics: Within the assay, amplification of reference gene primers was used to estimate how many nucleated cells each sample contained. To quantify the absolute abundance of each unique TCRbeta CDR3 rearrangement, sequence reads were collapsed and filtered. Productive Simpson clonality was computed per sample as the square root of Simpson's diversity index over productive rearrangements. Drawn from immuneACCESS, this table holds only the in-frame rearrangements with V and J called that TCRdb kept. Clones are partly lost; checked studies trace under half to an unresolved V gene and leave the rest unexplained. Clonal size and the V and J genes are those of that table, whereas D and trimming came from the DNA. Within this sample are 450,000 or so clones, with 89% of them counted one time only. The ten largest clones take up around 0.9% of the sample.

This sample stems from a study of blood T cell repertoires in COVID-19 (dated by TCRdb to 2018 to 2020). General notes on the study: The collaborator samples originated in the United States, Italy and Spain and spanned the acute and convalescent phases of COVID-19. A de-identified subject ID, COVID-19 status, age in years and sex were almost always included in the sample metadata. Where available, HLA class I and class II types were taken from metadata supplied by the sample provider and were not determined by assay-based typing. The dataset comprised deeply sampled blood TCRbeta repertoires from subjects exposed to, actively infected with, or recovered from COVID-19. A freely available public database, intended as a resource for researchers studying the immune response to SARS-CoV-2, is where the repertoires were released. The prospective study material was composed of cDNA or gDNA derived from T cells, B-cell-depleted T cells, or PBMCs. The samples were drawn from two sources: the first 160 participants of the ongoing ImmuneRACE study, and approximately 1,300 subjects contributed by 6 global collaborators.

What the authors observed across the whole study: The amount of clinical and demographic metadata varied by source and participant and was provided uncurated.

V and J lose 6 bases and 8 bases, and a span of 19 bases separates them. From a lookup of the germline V gene, CDR1 and CDR2 are MGHDK and SYGVNS. Including the terminal cysteine and phenylalanine, the CDR3 comprises 15 residues. The read is trimmed to its CDR3 DNA, 45 bases read in frame from base 1. The sequencing sample was made of peripheral blood. The source of this sequence is a man younger than 35 with COVID-19, enrolled during active disease. The chain joins TRBV25-1 to TRBJ1-4, with TRBD1 tentatively as D gene (6 bases match). The CDR3 region has the sequence CASSDSKGGNEKLFF. The DNA sequence is given as TGTGCCAGCAGCGACTCTAAAGGGGGAAACGAAAAACTGTTTTTT.